One and the same sample provided the 27 T cell receptor beta chains below, sequenced in a study of shared clonotypes between healthy human individuals. The naive CD8 subset, CD45RO-negative cells positively selected for CCR7, excluded terminally differentiated effector memory CD45RA+ cells. The data were produced by immunoSEQ multiplex PCR, yet TCRdb's version contains in-frame clones alone and is incomplete. Of about 680,000 clones in the sample, 92% were seen once. Material: naive CD8+ T cells sorted from blood. The receptors come from a man aged 25 to 40 in good health.

In its sample, this clone was seen once. The genes are TRBV7-2 and TRBJ2-1; D unresolved. CDR1 is SGHTA, CDR2 FQGNSA, per germline. V was shortened by 5 bases and J by 6 bases, with 11 bases between the two germline ends. The CDR3 length is 13 residues. The chain's CDR3 is CASSPTSPNEQFF. In DNA form, the CDR3 reads TGTGCCAGCAGCCCCACCTCGCCCAATGAGCAGTTCTTC. The full variable domain, its missing parts supplied by reference TRBV7-2 and TRBJ2-1, is GAGVSQSPSNKVTEKGKDVELRCDPISGHTALYWYRQSLGQGLEFLIYFQGNSAPDKSGLPSDRFSAERTGGSVSTLTIQRTQQEDSAVYLCASSPTSPNEQFFGPGTRLTVL.

The rearrangement uses TRBV4-1 and TRBJ2-1; 9 bases are shared with TRBD1. V was clipped by 0 bases and J by 16 bases; unmatched bases: 10. The germline CDR1 and CDR2 sequences are MGHRA and YSYEKL. This CDR3 contains 14 residues. The CDR3 loop reads CASSQDWYGTGLFF. The DNA of the CDR3 is TGCGCCAGCAGCCAAGATTGGTACGGGACAGGGCTATTCTTC.

A remark on this clone: A much larger clone lies a single base off, so this may be a read error. The V gene is TRBV6-1, the J gene TRBJ2-5; D not certain. The CDR3 loop spans 13 amino acids. Germline assignment: CDR1 MNHNS and CDR2 SASEGT. CDR3 nucleotides: TGTGTCAGCAGTGATTCGGAGAAGGAGACCCAGTACTTC. It is translated as CVSSDSEKETQYF.

This sequence joins TRBV9 and TRBJ2-1, with 9 bases lining up with TRBD2. Looked up from germline, CDR1 is SGDLS and CDR2 is YYNGEE. The CDR3 has 14 amino acids. Losses at the gene ends were 3 bases for V and 9 bases for J; bases not matched to a gene: 7. CDR3 nucleotide sequence: TGTGCCAGCAGCGCTAGCGGGAAGGTCGGTGAGCAGTTCTTC. Its translation is CASSASGKVGEQFF.

The chain has TRBV27 and TRBJ2-1, with 7 bases that match TRBD2. Germline-derived CDR1 and CDR2 are MNHEY and SMNVEV (reference sequence). This CDR3 comprises 15 residues. V trimming: 7 bases; J trimming: 2 bases; junction bases outside the gene matches: 8. CDR3 coding DNA: TGTGCCAGCACCCCGACTAGCTGGCCCTACAATGAGCAGTTCTTC. Its protein product is CASTPTSWPYNEQFF.

The chain links TRBV27 to TRBJ2-2, with 11 nucleotides matching TRBD2. Germline trimming cut 8 bases from V and 4 bases from J; bases unmatched to any gene: 6. This CDR3 has 15 residues. The V gene's germline CDR1 is MNHEY and CDR2 SMNVEV (reference sequence). The CDR3 DNA follows: TGTGCCAGCCGAACTAGCGGGAGAGGCACCGGGGAGCTGTTTTTT. It yields the protein CASRTSGRGTGELFF.

The chain recombines TRBV28 with TRBJ2-1; 11 bases align to TRBD2. CDR3 length equals 16 residues. Trimming cost V 5 bases and J 6 bases; bases outside gene matches: 9. CDR1 and CDR2 from the germline V gene are MDHEN and SYDVKM. DNA of the CDR3: TGTGCCAGCAGTCCATTAGCGGGAGGGAAATCCAATGAGCAGTTCTTC. This codes for CASSPLAGGKSNEQFF. Full variable domain (rest looked up from reference TRBV28 and TRBJ2-1): DVKVTQSSRYLVKRTGEKVFLECVQDMDHENMFWYRQDPGLGLRLIYFSYDVKMKEKGDIPEGYSVSREKKERFSLILESASTNQTSMYLCASSPLAGGKSNEQFFGPGTRLTVL.

This clone was picked up one time. V gene TRBV4-1 combines with J gene TRBJ2-1; 10 positions agree with TRBD2. The CDR3 is 16 residues long. The junction had 4 bases not matched to a gene; V was cut back by 5 bases and J by 0 bases. Looked up from germline, CDR1 is MGHRA and CDR2 is YSYEKL. CDR3: CASSTLAGVSYNEQFF. CDR3 DNA sequence: TGCGCCAGCAGCACCCTAGCGGGAGTCTCCTACAATGAGCAGTTCTTC.

The chain uses TRBV2 and TRBJ2-2, with 7 bases fitting TRBD2. The trim removed 7 bases at V and 7 bases at J, leaving 18 bases unmatched. The length of the CDR3 is 17 residues. Germline CDR1 SNHLY, CDR2 FYNNEI. The CDR3 nucleotides are TGTGCCAGCAATCCTTTCCCTAGCGGAGAACGGGGCGGGGAGCTGTTTTTT. Translation: CASNPFPSGERGGELFF. The entire variable domain, with the rest obtained from reference TRBV2 and TRBJ2-2, is as follows: EPEVTQTPSHQVTQMGQEVILRCVPISNHLYFYWYRQILGQKVEFLVSFYNNEISEKSEIFDDQFSVERPDGSNFTLKIRSTKLEDSAMYFCASNPFPSGERGGELFFGEGSRLTVL.

The gene calls are TRBV21-1 and TRBJ1-2; TRBD1, the table's D call, was not compared with the DNA. TRBV21-1 is assigned pseudogene status. CDR3 length: 15 amino acids. CDR3 nucleotides: TGTGCCAGCAGGGAAACAGGACAGGTAGGGGATGGCTACACCTTC. Translated, it gives CASRETGQVGDGYTF.

This chain joins TRBV5-1 and TRBJ2-2; 10 nucleotides match TRBD2. Germline V gene sequence: CDR1 SGHRS, CDR2 YFSETQ. V shed 4 bases, J shed 4 bases, and the junction held 4 bases outside the gene matches. CDR3 length: 15 residues. CDR3 DNA: TGCGCCAGCAGCGGGGTAGCGGGAGGCACCGGGGAGCTGTTTTTT. Protein: CASSGVAGGTGELFF.

V and J are TRBV28 and TRBJ1-5; 9 nucleotides line up with TRBD1. Germline V lookup: CDR1 MDHEN, CDR2 SYDVKM. The junction had 1 base not matched to a gene; V was cut back by 4 bases and J by 3 bases. The CDR3 is 14 residues long. The CDR3 spells CASSWDRDNQPQHF. The DNA for the CDR3 is TGTGCCAGCAGTTGGGACAGGGACAATCAGCCCCAGCATTTT.

The V call is TRBV30, the J call TRBJ2-7; D is unresolved. The CDR3 is made up of 13 amino acids. The germline V and J ends were trimmed by 2 bases and 3 bases, with 11 bases remaining between them. Germline V gene sequence: CDR1 GTSNPN, CDR2 SVGIG (reference sequence). The CDR3 here is CAWSWTRGYEQYF. The CDR3 nucleotides read TGTGCCTGGAGTTGGACCCGAGGCTACGAGCAGTACTTC.

The chain couples TRBV5-1 to TRBJ2-1; 8 positions match TRBD2. The CDR3 contains 17 residues. Trimming took 3 bases from V and 0 from J; bases not matched to a gene: 8. Germline V gene data show CDR1 as SGHRS and CDR2 as YFSETQ. CDR3 amino acids: CASSSSSSGPSYNEQFF. CDR3 DNA sequence: TGCGCCAGCAGCTCGTCCTCTAGCGGGCCCTCCTACAATGAGCAGTTCTTC.

The J gene is TRBJ2-7, the V gene TRBV5-6, with D perhaps assigned TRBD1 or TRBD2 (5 bases each). The CDR3 totals 13 residues. V was clipped by 4 bases and J by 7 bases, with 15 bases between them. Germline values: CDR1 SGHDT, CDR2 YYEEEE. The CDR3: CASSRSGAEEQYF. The CDR3 DNA follows: TGTGCCAGCAGCCGTTCCGGGGCGGAGGAGCAGTACTTC.

The gene calls are TRBV15 and TRBJ2-1, with D perhaps matching TRBD2 (6 bases). The length of the CDR3 is 13 residues. Germline V gene data show CDR1 as LNHNV and CDR2 as YYDKDF (reference sequence). With 3 bases removed from V and 7 bases from J, the gap between germline ends came to 10 bases. For the CDR3, the DNA is TGTGCCACCAGCAGGGGGACTCCTAATGAGCAGTTCTTC. Translation: CATSRGTPNEQFF.

This clone was picked up one time. The chain carries TRBV6-1 and TRBJ2-7; D is perhaps TRBD1 (6 bases). The CDR3 extends over 15 amino acids. Deletions cut 3 bases from V and 0 bases from J, with 12 bases between. Germline V gene data show CDR1 as MNHNS and CDR2 as SASEGT. The CDR3 sequence is CASSEGRGPSYEQYF. The CDR3 bases are TGTGCCAGCAGTGAGGGCAGGGGACCCTCCTACGAGCAGTACTTC.

This chain uses TRBV11-3 with TRBJ2-3, with 9 bases fitting TRBD2. Per the germline V gene, CDR1 is SGHNT and CDR2 is YENEEA. The CDR3 contains 14 residues. The V and J ends lost 5 bases and 2 bases, in that order; junction bases with no gene match: 2. The CDR3 is CASSPSGTTDTQYF. Here the CDR3 DNA reads TGTGCCAGCAGCCCTAGCGGGACCACAGATACGCAGTATTTT. The complete variable domain, with remaining parts taken from reference TRBV11-3 and TRBJ2-3, reads EAGVVQSPRYKIIEKKQPVAFWCNPISGHNTLYWYLQNLGQGPELLIRYENEEAVDDSQLPKDRFSAERLKGVDSTLKIQPAELGDSAVYLCASSPSGTTDTQYFGPGTRLTVL.

For the CDR3, the DNA is TGCGCCAGCAGCCTCAGCCCAAGTGTTAACGCTGAAGCTTTCTTT. Protein product: CASSLSPSVNAEAFF. V and J are TRBV4-3 and TRBJ1-1; no clear D. This CDR3 spans 15 amino acids. Germline CDR1 LGHNA, CDR2 YSLEER. Between the trimmed V and J ends, which lost 4 bases and 6 bases, there was a span of 18 bases.

This chain links TRBV7-8 with TRBJ2-7; D might be TRBD1 or TRBD2, each matching 5 bases. The V end lost 4 bases, the J end lost 4 bases, and 17 bases lay between the germline ends. The germline V gene has CDR1 SGHVS and CDR2 FQNEAQ. There are 15 residues in the CDR3. The CDR3 is CASSSLISGGYEQYF. In nucleotides, the CDR3 is TGTGCCAGCAGCTCCCTAATCAGTGGGGGATACGAGCAGTACTTC.

The rearrangement joins TRBV11-2 to TRBJ2-3; 8 nucleotides match TRBD2. CDR3 length: 18 residues. CDR1 is SGHAT, CDR2 FQNNGV, per germline. V lost 2 bases to trimming and J lost 7 bases; unmatched junction nucleotides: 17. The CDR3 region is CASSLPPWDGRASHTQYF. CDR3 nucleotides: TGTGCCAGCAGCTTACCCCCCTGGGACGGGAGGGCCTCTCATACGCAGTATTTT.

Concerning this clone itself: In the same sample, other DNA sequences code for this CDR3. V is TRBV27 and J is TRBJ2-7; D perhaps matches TRBD1 (6 bases). V lost 5 bases and J lost 0, with 11 bases in between. CDR1 is MNHEY and CDR2 is SMNVEV in the germline V gene (reference sequence). This CDR3 comprises 14 residues. DNA of the CDR3: TGTGCCAGCAGTCTAACAGGGAACTCCTACGAGCAGTACTTC. Encoded protein: CASSLTGNSYEQYF.

The V gene is TRBV7-3, the J gene TRBJ2-2, with TRBD1 matching 10 bases. Looked up from germline, CDR1 is SGHTA and CDR2 is FQGTGA. The trim removed 2 bases at V and 5 bases at J, leaving 8 bases unmatched. The CDR3 sequence is 17 residues long. The CDR3 DNA follows: TGTGCCAGCAGCTTAGACTCGACAGGGGGCAGGACCGGGGAGCTGTTTTTT. Protein product: CASSLDSTGGRTGELFF.

This clone was found once. The chain joins TRBV7-6 to TRBJ2-7, with 8 nucleotides matching TRBD1. This CDR3 spans 15 amino acids. Germline lookup yields CDR1 SGHVS and CDR2 FNYEAQ. Germline trimming cut 5 bases from V and 4 bases from J; bases unmatched to any gene: 10. The CDR3 region is CASSDRTGLTYEQYF. DNA of the CDR3: TGTGCCAGCAGCGACCGGACAGGGCTAACGTACGAGCAGTACTTC.

Of note for this clone: A single base is all that separates this from a far larger clone, so a read error is likely. The chain has TRBV27 and TRBJ2-7; possibly TRBD1 for D (6 bases). The CDR3 spans 12 residues. Trimming left V 8 bases short and J 3 bases short, with 11 bases between. In germline, CDR1 is MNHEY, CDR2 SMNVEV (reference sequence). As DNA, the CDR3 is TGTGCCAGCCGGGACATCTACTACGAGCAGTACTTC. It codes for CASRDIYYEQYF.

The chain couples TRBV14 to TRBJ2-7, with 8 positions matching TRBD1. The CDR3 loop spans 14 amino acids. Germline loops: CDR1 SGHDN, CDR2 FVKESK. The ends lost 4 bases at V and 2 bases at J; junction bases unmatched: 4. CDR3 in DNA: TGTGCCAGCAGCCGAGAGACAGGGGCCTACGAGCAGTACTTC. Translated: CASSRETGAYEQYF. The full variable domain, in which reference TRBV14 and TRBJ2-7 provide the parts outside the CDR3, is EAGVTQFPSHSVIEKGQTVTLRCDPISGHDNLYWYRRVMGKEIKFLLHFVKESKQDESGMPNNRFLAERTGGTYSTLKVQPAELEDSGVYFCASSRETGAYEQYFGPGTRLTVT.

The V gene is TRBV4-1, the J gene TRBJ2-5; D is unresolved. V lost 2 bases, J lost 5 bases, and 9 bases lay in between. The germline CDR1 and CDR2 sequences are MGHRA and YSYEKL. This CDR3 comprises 13 residues. CDR3 nucleotide sequence: TGCGCCAGCAGCCAATCATACGAGGAGACCCAGTACTTC. Translation: CASSQSYEETQYF.